The clone carrying this T cell receptor beta chain was seen only a few times. Its antigen is not identified. The sample originates from a study of cytotoxic CD8 clonotypes in ibrutinib-treated CLL. Turning to the study itself: Partial responses numbered some 24 and complete responses 2; after a median about 72 months, roughly 15 stayed remitted and about twelve progressed. General study results and limits: Patients with sustained remission and those progressing were sampled at differing times.

Target depth was 1 in 200,000 to 1 in 1 million T cells, about 10x per clonotype. TCRdb's copy holds only in-frame clones and misses some; the assay was immunoSEQ multiplex PCR. This table has around 20,000 clones, roughly four fifths appearing once. For TCR beta libraries, around 1.8 micrograms of genomic DNA were obtained from cryopreserved PBMCs. Germline V gene data show CDR1 as SGHVS and CDR2 as FNYEAQ. V was shortened by 1 base and J by 6 bases, with 13 bases between the two germline ends. The CDR3 spans 15 residues. This clonotype was sampled from a human donor with chronic lymphocytic leukemia. The genes are TRBV7-6 and TRBJ1-5; weak D call: TRBD1 (5 bases). Sequencing used PBMCs, obtained before ibrutinib treatment. The CDR3 sequence: CASSLVGDGGQPQHF. CDR3 bases: TGTGCCAGCAGCTTAGTAGGGGATGGAGGTCAGCCCCAGCATTTT.